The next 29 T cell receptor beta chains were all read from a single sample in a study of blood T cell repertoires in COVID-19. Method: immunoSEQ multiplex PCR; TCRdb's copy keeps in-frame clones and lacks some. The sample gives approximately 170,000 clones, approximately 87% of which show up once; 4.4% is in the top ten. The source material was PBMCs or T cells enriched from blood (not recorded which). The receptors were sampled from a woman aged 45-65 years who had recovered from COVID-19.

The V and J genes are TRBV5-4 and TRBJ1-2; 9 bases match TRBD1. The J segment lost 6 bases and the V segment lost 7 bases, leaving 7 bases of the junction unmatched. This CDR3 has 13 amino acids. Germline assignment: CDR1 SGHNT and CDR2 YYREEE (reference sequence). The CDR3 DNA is TGTGCCAGCCGGGACAGGGCCCCTGATGGCTACACCTTC. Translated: CASRDRAPDGYTF.

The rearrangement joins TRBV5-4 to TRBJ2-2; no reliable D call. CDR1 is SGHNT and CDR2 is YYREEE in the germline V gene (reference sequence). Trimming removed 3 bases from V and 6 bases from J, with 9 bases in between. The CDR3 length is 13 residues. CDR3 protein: CASSSMAAGELFF. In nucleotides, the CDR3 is TGTGCCAGCAGCTCAATGGCGGCCGGGGAGCTGTTTTTT.

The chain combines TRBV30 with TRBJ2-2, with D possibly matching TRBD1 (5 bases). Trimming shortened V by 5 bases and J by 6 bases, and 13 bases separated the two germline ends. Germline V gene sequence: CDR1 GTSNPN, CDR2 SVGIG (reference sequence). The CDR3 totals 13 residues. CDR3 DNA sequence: TGTGCCTGGGGACACCAGGGTGCCGGGGAGCTGTTTTTT. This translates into CAWGHQGAGELFF.

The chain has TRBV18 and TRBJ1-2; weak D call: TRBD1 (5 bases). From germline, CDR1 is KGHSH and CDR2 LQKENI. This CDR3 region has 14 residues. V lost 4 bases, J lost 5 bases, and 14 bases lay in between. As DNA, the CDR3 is TGTGCCAGCTCACTTCCGGGACTTCAGTATGGCTACACCTTC. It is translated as CASSLPGLQYGYTF.

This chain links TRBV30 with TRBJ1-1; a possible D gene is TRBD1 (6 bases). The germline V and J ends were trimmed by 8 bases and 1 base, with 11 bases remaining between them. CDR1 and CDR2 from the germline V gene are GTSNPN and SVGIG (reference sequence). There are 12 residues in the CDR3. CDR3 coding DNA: TGTGCCCATTACAGGGAGAACACTGAAGCTTTCTTT. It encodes CAHYRENTEAFF.

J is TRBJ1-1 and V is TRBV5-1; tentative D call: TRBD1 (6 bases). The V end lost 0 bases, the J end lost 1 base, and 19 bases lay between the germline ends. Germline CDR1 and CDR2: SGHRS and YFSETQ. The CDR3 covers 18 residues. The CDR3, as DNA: TGCGCCAGCAGCTTGGCGGGGACACGAAAGTTCGGGAACACTGAAGCTTTCTTT. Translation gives CASSLAGTRKFGNTEAFF.

Here the CDR3 DNA reads TGTGCCAGCACGGGGGCGGGGGGCACAGATACGCAGTATTTT. Translated: CASTGAGGTDTQYF. V usage is TRBV6-5 and J usage is TRBJ2-3, with D perhaps TRBD2 (7 bases). In germline, CDR1 is MNHEY, CDR2 SVGAGI. The CDR3 sequence is 14 residues long. The ends were cut back, 7 bases at V and 1 base at J, with 12 bases in the middle.

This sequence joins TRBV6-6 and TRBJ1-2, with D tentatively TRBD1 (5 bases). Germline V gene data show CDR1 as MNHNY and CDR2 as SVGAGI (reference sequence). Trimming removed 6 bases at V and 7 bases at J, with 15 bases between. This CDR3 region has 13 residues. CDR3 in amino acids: CASRGEGRFGYTF. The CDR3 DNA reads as TGTGCCAGCAGGGGGGAGGGTCGGTTTGGCTACACCTTC.

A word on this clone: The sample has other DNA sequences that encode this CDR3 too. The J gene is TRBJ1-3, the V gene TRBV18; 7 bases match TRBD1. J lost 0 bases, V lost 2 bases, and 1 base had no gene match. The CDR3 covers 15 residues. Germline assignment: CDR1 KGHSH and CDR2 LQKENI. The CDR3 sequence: CASSPGTASGNTIYF. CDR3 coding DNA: TGTGCCAGCTCACCAGGGACAGCCTCTGGAAACACCATATATTTT.

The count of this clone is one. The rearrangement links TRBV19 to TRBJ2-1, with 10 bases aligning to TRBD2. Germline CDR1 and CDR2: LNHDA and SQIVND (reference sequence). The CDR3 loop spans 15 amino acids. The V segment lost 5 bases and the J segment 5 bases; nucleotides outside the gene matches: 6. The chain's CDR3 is CASSRKREGHNEQFF. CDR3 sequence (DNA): TGTGCCAGTAGTCGGAAGCGGGAGGGTCACAATGAGCAGTTCTTC.

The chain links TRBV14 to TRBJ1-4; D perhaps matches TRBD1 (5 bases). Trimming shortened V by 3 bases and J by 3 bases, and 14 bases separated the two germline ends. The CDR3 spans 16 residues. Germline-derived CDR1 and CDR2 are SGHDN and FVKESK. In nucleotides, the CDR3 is TGTGCCAGCAGCCATTACCAGGGTAGGGCTAATGAAAAACTGTTTTTT. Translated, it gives CASSHYQGRANEKLFF.

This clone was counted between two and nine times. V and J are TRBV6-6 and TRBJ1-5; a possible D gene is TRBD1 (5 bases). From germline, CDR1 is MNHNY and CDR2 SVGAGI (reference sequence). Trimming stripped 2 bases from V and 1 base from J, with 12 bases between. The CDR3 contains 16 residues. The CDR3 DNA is TGTGCCAGCAGTTACGGCCAGGGTCTGAGCAATCAGCCCCAGCATTTT. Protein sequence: CASSYGQGLSNQPQHF.

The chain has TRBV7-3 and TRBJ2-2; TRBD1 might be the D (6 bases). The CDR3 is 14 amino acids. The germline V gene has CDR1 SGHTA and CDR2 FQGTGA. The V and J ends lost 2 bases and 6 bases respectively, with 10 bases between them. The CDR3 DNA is TGTGCCAGCAGCTTATCTGGGGGCGCCGGGGAGCTGTTTTTT. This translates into CASSLSGGAGELFF.

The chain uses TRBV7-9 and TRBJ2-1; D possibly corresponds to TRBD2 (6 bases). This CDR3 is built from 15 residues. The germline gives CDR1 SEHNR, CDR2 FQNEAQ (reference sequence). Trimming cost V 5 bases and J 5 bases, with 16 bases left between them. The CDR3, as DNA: TGTGCCAGCAGCCCCCGGGGGATGAGGAACAATGAGCAGTTCTTC. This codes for CASSPRGMRNNEQFF.

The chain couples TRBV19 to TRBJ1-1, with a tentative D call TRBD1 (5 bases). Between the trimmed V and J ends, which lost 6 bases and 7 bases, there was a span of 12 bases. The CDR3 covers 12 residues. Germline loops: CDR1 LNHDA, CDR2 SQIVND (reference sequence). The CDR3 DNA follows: TGTGCCAGTAGATATAGGGGTTATGAAGCTTTCTTT. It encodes CASRYRGYEAFF.

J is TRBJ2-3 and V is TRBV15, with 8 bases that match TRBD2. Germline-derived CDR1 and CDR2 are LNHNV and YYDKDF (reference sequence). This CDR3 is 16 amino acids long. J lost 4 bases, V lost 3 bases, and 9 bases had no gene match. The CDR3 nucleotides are TGTGCCACCAGCAGGCCCGCCAGCGGGAGCCCAGATACGCAGTATTTT. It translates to CATSRPASGSPDTQYF.

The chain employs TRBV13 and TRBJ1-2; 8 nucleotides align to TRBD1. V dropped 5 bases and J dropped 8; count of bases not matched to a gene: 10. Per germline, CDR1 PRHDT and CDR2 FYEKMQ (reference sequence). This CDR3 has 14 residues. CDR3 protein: CASSLLGQVYGYTF. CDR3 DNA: TGTGCCAGCAGCCTTCTGGGACAGGTATACGGCTACACCTTC.

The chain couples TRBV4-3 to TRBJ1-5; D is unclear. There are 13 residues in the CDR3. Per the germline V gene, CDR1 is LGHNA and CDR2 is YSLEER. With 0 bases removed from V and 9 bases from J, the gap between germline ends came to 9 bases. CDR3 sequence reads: CASSQDSERPQHF. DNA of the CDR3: TGCGCCAGCAGCCAAGATTCCGAGCGGCCCCAGCATTTT.

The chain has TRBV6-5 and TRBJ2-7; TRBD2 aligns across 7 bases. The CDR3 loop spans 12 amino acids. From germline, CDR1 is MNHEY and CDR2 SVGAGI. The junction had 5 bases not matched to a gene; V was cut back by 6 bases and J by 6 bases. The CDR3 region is CASRASSGEQYV. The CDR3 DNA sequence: TGTGCCAGCAGGGCCTCTAGCGGCGAGCAGTACGTC.

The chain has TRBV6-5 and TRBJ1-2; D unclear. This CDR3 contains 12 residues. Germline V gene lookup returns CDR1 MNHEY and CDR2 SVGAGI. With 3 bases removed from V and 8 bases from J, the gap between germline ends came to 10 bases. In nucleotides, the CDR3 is TGTGCCAGCAGTTATAAAGGAGACGGCTACACCTTC. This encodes CASSYKGDGYTF.

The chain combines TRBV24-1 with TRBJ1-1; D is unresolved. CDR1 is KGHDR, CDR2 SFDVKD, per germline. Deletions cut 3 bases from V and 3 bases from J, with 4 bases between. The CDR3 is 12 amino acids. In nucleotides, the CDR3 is TGTGCCACCAGTGATACGGACACTGAAGCTTTCTTT. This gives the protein CATSDTDTEAFF.

For the CDR3, the DNA is TGTGCCAGCACCGAGACAGGGGCCAATAATTCACCCCTCCACTTT. It is translated as CASTETGANNSPLHF. V is TRBV6-5 and J is TRBJ1-6; TRBD1 matches 8 bases. Germline V gene lookup returns CDR1 MNHEY and CDR2 SVGAGI. The ends lost 7 bases at V and 5 bases at J; junction bases unmatched: 7. CDR3 length: 15 residues.

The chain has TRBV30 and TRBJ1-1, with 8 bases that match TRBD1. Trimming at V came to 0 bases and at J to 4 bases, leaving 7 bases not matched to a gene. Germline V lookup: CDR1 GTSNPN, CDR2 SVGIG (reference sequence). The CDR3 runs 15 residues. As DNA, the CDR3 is TGTGCCTGGAGTGTACGGGACAGGACCTTCACTGAAGCTTTCTTT. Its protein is CAWSVRDRTFTEAFF.

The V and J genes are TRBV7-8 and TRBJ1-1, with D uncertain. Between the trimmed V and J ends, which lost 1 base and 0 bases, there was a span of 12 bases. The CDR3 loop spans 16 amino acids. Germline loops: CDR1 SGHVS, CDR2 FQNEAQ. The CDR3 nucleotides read TGTGCCAGCAGCTTAGAGCCGTTAACTATGAACACTGAAGCTTTCTTT. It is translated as CASSLEPLTMNTEAFF.

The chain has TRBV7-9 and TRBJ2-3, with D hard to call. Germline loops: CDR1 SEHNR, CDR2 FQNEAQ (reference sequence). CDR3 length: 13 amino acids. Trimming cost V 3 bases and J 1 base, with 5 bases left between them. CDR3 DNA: TGTGCCAGCAGCTTCTTTGGCACAGATACGCAGTATTTT. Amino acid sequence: CASSFFGTDTQYF.

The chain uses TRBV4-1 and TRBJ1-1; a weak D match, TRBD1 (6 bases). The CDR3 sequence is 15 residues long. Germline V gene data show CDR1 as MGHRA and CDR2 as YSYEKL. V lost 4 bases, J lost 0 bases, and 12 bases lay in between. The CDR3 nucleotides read TGCGCCAGCAGCCGCGGACAGACCATGAACACTGAAGCTTTCTTT. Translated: CASSRGQTMNTEAFF.

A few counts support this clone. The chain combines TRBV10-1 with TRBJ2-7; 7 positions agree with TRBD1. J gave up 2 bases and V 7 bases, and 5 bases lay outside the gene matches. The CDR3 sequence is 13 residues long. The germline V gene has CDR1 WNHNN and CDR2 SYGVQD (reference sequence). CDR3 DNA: TGCGCCAGCAACGGACAGGACCCCTACGAGCAGTACGTC. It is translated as CASNGQDPYEQYV.

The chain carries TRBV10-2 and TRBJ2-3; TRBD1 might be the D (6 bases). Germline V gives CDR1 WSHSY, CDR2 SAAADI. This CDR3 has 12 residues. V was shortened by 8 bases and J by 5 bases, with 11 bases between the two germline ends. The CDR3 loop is CASDQGRDTQYF. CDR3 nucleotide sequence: TGCGCCAGCGACCAGGGGCGAGATACGCAGTATTTT.

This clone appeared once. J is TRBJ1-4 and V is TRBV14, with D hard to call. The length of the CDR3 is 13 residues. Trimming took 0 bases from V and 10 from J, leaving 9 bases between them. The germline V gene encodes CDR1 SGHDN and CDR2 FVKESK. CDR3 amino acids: CASSQDISVKLFF. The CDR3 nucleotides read TGTGCCAGCAGCCAAGATATTTCAGTAAAACTGTTTTTT.